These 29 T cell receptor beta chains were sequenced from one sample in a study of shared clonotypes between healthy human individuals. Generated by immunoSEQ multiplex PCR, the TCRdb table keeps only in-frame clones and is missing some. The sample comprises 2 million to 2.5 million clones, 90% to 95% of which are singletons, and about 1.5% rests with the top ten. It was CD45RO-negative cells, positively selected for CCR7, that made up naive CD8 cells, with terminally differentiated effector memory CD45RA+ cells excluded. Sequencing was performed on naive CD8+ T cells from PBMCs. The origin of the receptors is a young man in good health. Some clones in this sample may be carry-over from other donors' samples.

This CDR3 reads CASSLETTSAEQFF. The CDR3, as DNA: TGTGCCAGCAGCTTAGAGACGACGTCGGCTGAGCAGTTCTTC. The chain carries TRBV7-9 and TRBJ2-1; D gene unclear. There are 14 residues in the CDR3. Trimming cost V 1 base and J 9 bases, with 13 bases left between them. Per the germline V gene, CDR1 is SEHNR and CDR2 is FQNEAQ (reference sequence).

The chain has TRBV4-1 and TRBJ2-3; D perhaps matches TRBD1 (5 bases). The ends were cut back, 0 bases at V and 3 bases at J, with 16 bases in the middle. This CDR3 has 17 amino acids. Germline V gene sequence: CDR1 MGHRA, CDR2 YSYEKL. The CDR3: CASSQEGEAGWTDTQYF. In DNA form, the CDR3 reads TGCGCCAGCAGCCAAGAAGGGGAAGCTGGTTGGACAGATACGCAGTATTTT.

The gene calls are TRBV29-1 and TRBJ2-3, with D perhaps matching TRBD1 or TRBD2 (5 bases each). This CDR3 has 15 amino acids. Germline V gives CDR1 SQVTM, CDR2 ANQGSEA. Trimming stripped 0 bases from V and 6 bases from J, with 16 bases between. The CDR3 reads CSVEDGGPLMDTQYF. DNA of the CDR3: TGCAGCGTTGAAGATGGGGGACCCCTTATGGATACGCAGTATTTT.

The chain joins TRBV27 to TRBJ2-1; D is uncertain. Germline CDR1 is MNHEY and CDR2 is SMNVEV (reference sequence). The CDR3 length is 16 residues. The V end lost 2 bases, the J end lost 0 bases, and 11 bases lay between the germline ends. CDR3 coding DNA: TGTGCCAGCAGTTTACAGGTCTACCCCTCCTACAATGAGCAGTTCTTC. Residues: CASSLQVYPSYNEQFF.

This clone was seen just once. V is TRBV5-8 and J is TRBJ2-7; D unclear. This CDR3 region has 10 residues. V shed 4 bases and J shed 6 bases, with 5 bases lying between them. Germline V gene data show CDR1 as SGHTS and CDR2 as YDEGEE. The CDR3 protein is CASSIAEQYF. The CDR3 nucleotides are TGTGCCAGCAGCATCGCCGAGCAGTACTTC. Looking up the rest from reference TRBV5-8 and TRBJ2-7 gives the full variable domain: EAGVTQSPTHLIKTRGQQATLRCSPISGHTSVYWYQQALGLGLQFLLWYDEGEERNRGNFPPRFSGRQFPNYSSELNVNALELEDSALYLCASSIAEQYFGPGTRLTVT.

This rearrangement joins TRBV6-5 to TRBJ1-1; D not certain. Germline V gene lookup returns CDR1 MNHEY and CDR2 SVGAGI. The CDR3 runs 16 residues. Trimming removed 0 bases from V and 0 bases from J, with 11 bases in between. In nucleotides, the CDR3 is TGTGCCAGCAGTTACTCGTTGCTCAGCTTGAACACTGAAGCTTTCTTT. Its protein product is CASSYSLLSLNTEAFF.

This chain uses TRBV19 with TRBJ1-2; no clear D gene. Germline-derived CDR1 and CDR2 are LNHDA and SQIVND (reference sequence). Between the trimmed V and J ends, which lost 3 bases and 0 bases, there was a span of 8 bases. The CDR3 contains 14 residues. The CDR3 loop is CASSIWGTNYGYTF. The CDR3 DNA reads TGTGCCAGTAGTATTTGGGGAACTAACTATGGCTACACCTTC.

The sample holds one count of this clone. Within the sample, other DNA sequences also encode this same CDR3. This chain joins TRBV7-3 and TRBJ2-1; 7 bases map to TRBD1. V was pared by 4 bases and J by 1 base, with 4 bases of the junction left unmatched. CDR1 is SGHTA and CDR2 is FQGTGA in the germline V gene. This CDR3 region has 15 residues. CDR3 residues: CASSSTGSSYNEQFF. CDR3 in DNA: TGTGCCAGCAGCTCGACAGGGAGTTCCTACAATGAGCAGTTCTTC.

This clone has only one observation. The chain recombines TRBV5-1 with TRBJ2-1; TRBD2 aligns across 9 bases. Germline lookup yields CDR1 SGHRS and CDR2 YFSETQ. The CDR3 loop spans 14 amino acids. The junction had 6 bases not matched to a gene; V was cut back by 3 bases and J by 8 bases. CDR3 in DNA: TGCGCCAGCAGCTCAAACTTAGCGGGAGATGAGCAGTTCTTC. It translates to CASSSNLAGDEQFF.

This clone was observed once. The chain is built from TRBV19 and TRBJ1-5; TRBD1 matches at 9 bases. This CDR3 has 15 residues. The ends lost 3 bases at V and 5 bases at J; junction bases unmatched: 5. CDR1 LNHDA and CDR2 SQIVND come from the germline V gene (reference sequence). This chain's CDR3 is CASSILTGGDQPQHF. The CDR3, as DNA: TGTGCCAGTAGTATCTTAACAGGGGGCGATCAGCCCCAGCATTTT.

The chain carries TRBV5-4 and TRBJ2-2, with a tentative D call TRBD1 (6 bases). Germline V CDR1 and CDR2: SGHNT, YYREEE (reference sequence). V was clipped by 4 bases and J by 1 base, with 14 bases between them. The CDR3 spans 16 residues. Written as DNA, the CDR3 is TGTGCCAGCAGCCCGACAGGTGCCCTGAACACCGGGGAGCTGTTTTTT. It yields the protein CASSPTGALNTGELFF.

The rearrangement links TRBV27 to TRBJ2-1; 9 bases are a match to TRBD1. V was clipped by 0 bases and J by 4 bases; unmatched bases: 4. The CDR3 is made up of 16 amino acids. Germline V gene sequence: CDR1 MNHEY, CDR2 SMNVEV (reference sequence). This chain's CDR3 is CASSLSIGTGYNEQFF. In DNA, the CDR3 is TGTGCCAGCAGTTTATCGATCGGGACAGGGTACAATGAGCAGTTCTTC.

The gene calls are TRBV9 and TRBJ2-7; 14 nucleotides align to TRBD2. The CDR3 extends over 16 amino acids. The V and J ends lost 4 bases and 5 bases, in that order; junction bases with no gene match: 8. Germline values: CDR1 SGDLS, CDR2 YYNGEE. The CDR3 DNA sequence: TGTGCCAGCAGCCCGGGACTAGCGGGAGTTTTAGACGAGCAGTACTTC. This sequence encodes CASSPGLAGVLDEQYF.

The CDR3: CASTNGGSNNEQFF. CDR3 bases: TGTGCCAGCACCAATGGCGGCTCAAACAATGAGCAGTTCTTC. The V and J genes are TRBV7-9 and TRBJ2-1; D is unresolved. Germline assignment: CDR1 SEHNR and CDR2 FQNEAQ (reference sequence). The V and J ends lost 7 bases and 5 bases respectively, with 15 bases between them. The CDR3 length is 14 residues.

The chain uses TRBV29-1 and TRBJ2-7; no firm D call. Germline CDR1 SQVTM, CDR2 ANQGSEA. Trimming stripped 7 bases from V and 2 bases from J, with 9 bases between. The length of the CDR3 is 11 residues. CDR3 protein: CSATLAYEQYF. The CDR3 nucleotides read TGCAGCGCGACTTTAGCCTACGAGCAGTACTTC.

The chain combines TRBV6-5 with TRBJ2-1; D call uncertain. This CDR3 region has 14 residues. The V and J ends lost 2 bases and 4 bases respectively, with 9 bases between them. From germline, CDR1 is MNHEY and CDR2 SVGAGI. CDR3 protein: CASSYRVTYNEQFF. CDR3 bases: TGTGCCAGCAGTTACAGGGTTACTTACAATGAGCAGTTCTTC.

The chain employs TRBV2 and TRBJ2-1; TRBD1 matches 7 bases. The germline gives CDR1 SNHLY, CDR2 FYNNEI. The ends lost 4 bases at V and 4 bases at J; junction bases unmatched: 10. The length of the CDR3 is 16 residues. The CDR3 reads CASSASPGQSYNEQFF. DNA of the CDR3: TGTGCCAGCAGTGCGTCGCCGGGACAGAGTTACAATGAGCAGTTCTTC.

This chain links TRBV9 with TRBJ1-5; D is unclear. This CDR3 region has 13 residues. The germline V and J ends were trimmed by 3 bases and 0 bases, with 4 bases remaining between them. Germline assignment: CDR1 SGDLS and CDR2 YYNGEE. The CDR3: CASSDSSNQPQHF. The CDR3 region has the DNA TGTGCCAGCAGCGATAGTAGCAATCAGCCCCAGCATTTT.

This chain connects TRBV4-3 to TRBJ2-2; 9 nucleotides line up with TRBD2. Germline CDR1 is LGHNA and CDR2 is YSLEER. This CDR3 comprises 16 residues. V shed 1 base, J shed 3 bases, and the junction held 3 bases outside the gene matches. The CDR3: CASSQGAGGDTGELFF. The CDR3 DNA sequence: TGCGCCAGCAGCCAAGGAGCGGGGGGAGACACCGGGGAGCTGTTTTTT.

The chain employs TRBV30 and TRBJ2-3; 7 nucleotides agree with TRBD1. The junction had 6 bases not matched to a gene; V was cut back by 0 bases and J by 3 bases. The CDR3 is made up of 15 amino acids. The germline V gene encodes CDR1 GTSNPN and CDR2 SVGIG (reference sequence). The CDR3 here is CAWSVGARGTDTQYF. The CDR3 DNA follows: TGTGCCTGGAGTGTAGGCGCCAGGGGGACAGATACGCAGTATTTT.

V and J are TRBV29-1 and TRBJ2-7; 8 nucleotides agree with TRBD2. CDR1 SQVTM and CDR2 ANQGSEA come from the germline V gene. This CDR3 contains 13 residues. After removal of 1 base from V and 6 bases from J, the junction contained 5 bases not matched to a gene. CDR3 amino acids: CSVEGREGPEQYF. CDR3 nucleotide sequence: TGCAGCGTTGAAGGTCGGGAGGGCCCCGAGCAGTACTTC.

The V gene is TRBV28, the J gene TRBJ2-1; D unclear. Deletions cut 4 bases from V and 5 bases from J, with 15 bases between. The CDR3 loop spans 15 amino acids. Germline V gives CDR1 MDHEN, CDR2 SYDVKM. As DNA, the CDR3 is TGTGCCAGCAGTTCCCGTACCGGGTTCGACAATGAGCAGTTCTTC. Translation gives CASSSRTGFDNEQFF.

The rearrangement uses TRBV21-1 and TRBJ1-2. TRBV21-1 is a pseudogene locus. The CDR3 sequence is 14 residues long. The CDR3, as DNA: TGTGCCAGACATACCCGGCCTTACGGATATGGCTACACCTTC. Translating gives CARHTRPYGYGYTF.

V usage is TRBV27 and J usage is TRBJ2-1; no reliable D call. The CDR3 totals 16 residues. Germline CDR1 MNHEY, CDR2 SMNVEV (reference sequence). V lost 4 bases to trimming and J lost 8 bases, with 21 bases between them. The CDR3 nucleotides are TGTGCCAGCAGTTCCCTTTCGGTCGAAGTTTATGATGAGCAGTTCTTC. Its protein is CASSSLSVEVYDEQFF.

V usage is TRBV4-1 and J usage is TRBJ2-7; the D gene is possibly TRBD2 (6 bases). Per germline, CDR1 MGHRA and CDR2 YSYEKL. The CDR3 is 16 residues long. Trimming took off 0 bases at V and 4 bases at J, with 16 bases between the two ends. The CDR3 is CASSQEWDSLGYEQYF. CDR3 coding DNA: TGCGCCAGCAGCCAAGAGTGGGACTCCCTCGGATACGAGCAGTACTTC.

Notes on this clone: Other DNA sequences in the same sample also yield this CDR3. In nucleotides, the CDR3 is TGTGCCAGCAGTTACTCGGCAGTTAACTATGGCTACACCTTC. Residues: CASSYSAVNYGYTF. The gene calls are TRBV6-5 and TRBJ1-2; D unresolved. The CDR3 spans 14 residues. Trimming took 0 bases from V and 1 from J, leaving 6 bases between them. Germline V gene sequence: CDR1 MNHEY, CDR2 SVGAGI.

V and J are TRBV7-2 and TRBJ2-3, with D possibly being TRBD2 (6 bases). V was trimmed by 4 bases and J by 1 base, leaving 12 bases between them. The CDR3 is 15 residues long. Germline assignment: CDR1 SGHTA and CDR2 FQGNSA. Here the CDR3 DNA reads TGTGCCAGCAGCTCCTGGGGCGGGGGCACAGATACGCAGTATTTT. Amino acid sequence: CASSSWGGGTDTQYF.

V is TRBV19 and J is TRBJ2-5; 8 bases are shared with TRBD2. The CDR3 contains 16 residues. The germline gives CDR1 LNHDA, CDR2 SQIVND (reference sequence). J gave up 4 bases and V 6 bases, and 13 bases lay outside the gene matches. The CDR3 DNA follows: TGTGCCAGTAGCGATCCGGGACTAGGAGTCCGAGAGACCCAGTACTTC. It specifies CASSDPGLGVRETQYF.

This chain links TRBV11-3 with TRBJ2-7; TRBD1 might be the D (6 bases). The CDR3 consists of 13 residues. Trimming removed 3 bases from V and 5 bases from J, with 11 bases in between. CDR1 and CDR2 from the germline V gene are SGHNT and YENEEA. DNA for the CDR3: TGTGCCAGCAGCTTCGCAGCAGGGGACGAGCAGTACTTC. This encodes CASSFAAGDEQYF.